Listed here is a single T cell receptor beta chain. Over chemoradiotherapy, repertoires were sampled more than once. V was clipped by 4 bases and J by 1 base; unmatched bases: 6. This CDR3 has 16 amino acids. Germline V gene lookup returns CDR1 SGHNT and CDR2 YYREEE (reference sequence). The sample comes from a study of chemoradiotherapy in HPV16-positive cancers. Study-level background: Two HPV16-positive patients' cells yielded candidate HPV-specific clones and common motifs.

The method was immunoSEQ multiplex PCR; TCRdb's version includes in-frame clones alone and lacks a portion of them. The data show fewer than 20,000 clones, with 89% seen just once and roughly 2.4% held by the top ten. This receptor was taken from a human donor with HPV-associated anogenital cancer. Sequences were derived from blood, sampled from a patient who underwent chemoradiotherapy. V gene TRBV5-4 combines with J gene TRBJ1-5, with 9 positions matching TRBD1. The CDR3, as DNA: TGTGCCAGCAGCATGCTCGGACAGGGGAGCAATCAGCCCCAGCATTTT. Translating gives CASSMLGQGSNQPQHF. The full variable domain, in which reference TRBV5-4 and TRBJ1-5 provide the parts outside the CDR3, is ETGVTQSPTHLIKTRGQQVTLRCSSQSGHNTVSWYQQALGQGPQFIFQYYREEENGRGNFPPRFSGLQFPNYSSELNVNALELDDSALYLCASSMLGQGSNQPQHFGDGTRLSIL.